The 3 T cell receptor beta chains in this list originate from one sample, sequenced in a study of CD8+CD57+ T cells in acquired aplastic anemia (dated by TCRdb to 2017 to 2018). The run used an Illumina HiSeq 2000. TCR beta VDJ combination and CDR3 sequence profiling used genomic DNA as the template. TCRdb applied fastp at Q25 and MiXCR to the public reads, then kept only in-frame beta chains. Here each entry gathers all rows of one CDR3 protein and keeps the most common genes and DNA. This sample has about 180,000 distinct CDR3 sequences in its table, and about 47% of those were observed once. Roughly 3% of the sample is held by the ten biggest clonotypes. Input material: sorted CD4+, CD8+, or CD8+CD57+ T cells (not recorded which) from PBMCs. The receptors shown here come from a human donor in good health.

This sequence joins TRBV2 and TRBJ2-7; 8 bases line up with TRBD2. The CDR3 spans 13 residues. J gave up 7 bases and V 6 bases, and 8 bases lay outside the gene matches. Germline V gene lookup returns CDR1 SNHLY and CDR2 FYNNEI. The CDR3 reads CASRRLAGPEQYF. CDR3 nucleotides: TGTGCCAGCAGGAGGCTAGCGGGCCCGGAGCAGTACTTC.

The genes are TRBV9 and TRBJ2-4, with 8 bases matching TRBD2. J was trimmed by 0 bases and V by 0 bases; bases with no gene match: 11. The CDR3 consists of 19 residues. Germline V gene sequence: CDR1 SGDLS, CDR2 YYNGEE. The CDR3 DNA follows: TGTGCCAGCAGCGTAGAGGCTAGCGGGTACCCTTTAGCCAAAAACATTCAGTACTTC. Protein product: CASSVEASGYPLAKNIQYF.

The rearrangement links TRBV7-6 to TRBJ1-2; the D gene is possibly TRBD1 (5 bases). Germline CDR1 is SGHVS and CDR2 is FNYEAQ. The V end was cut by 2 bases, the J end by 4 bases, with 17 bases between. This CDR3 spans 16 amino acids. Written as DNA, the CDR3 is TGTGCCAGCAGCTTAATGGACAAGGGCGCTCCCTATGGCTACACCTTC. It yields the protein CASSLMDKGAPYGYTF.